Following are 26 T cell receptor beta chains from one sample sequenced in a study of human T cells and chemical hapten exposure. Within the library, unique molecular identifiers were attached to each individual cDNA molecule. TCRdb processed the reads anew with MiXCR; each CDR3 protein has one entry. The profile covers about 120,000 distinct CDR3 sequences, with 6.5% to 10% appearing a single time and roughly 1.5% taken by the ten largest. From whole blood left unfractionated, total RNA was extracted. The sequenced sample was whole blood. The receptors shown here come from a human donor in good health. Some clones in this sample may be carry-over from other donors' samples.

The chain recombines TRBV13 with TRBJ1-4, with a tentative D call TRBD1 (5 bases). The CDR3 has 15 amino acids. Trimming pared 2 bases from V and 6 bases from J, leaving 13 bases between. Germline values: CDR1 PRHDT, CDR2 FYEKMQ (reference sequence). CDR3 nucleotides: TGTGCCAGCAGCTTACGGTGGGGCTCGGATGAAAAACTGTTTTTT. This sequence encodes CASSLRWGSDEKLFF. Drawing the rest from reference TRBV13 and TRBJ1-4, the complete variable domain is AAGVIQSPRHLIKEKRETATLKCYPIPRHDTVYWYQQGPGQDPQFLISFYEKMQSDKGSIPDRFSAQQFSDYHSELNMSSLELGDSALYFCASSLRWGSDEKLFFGSGTQLSVL.

This clonotype has at least ten counts. V is TRBV9 and J is TRBJ1-2; no definite D call. V dropped 4 bases and J dropped 4 bases, with 20 bases sitting between them. Germline V gene lookup returns CDR1 SGDLS and CDR2 YYNGEE. The CDR3 sequence is 16 residues long. CDR3 sequence reads: CASSPRSRVAAYGYTF. The CDR3 nucleotides read TGTGCCAGCAGCCCGAGGTCGAGGGTAGCTGCCTATGGCTACACCTTC.

Only a few counts were recorded for this clonotype. The chain is built from TRBV6-6 and TRBJ1-5; the D is unclear. Germline assignment: CDR1 MNHNY and CDR2 SVGAGI (reference sequence). The CDR3 is 17 residues long. V shed 8 bases and J shed 0 bases, with 20 bases lying between them. CDR3 protein: CASGPVEGGDSNQPQHF. The CDR3 nucleotides read TGTGCCAGCGGCCCAGTGGAGGGTGGAGATAGCAATCAGCCCCAGCATTTT.

The count of this clonotype is one. A much larger clone differs from this one at a single base, so this may be a read error. The chain uses TRBV29-1 and TRBJ2-3; a possible D gene is TRBD1 (6 bases). The CDR3 is 16 amino acids. Germline CDR1 and CDR2: SQVTM and ANQGSEA. The CDR3 coding sequence is TGCAGCGTTGAAGACGTCCAGGGGAGTTTTGCAGATAGGCAGTATTTT. Translation gives CSVEDVQGSFADRQYF.

V gene TRBV14 combines with J gene TRBJ2-1; maybe TRBD1 (5 bases). V was cut by 0 bases and J by 8 bases, with 14 bases left in between. The germline V gene encodes CDR1 SGHDN and CDR2 FVKESK. The CDR3 runs to 15 residues. The chain's CDR3 is CASSQEAGLGDEQFF. CDR3 coding DNA: TGTGCCAGCAGCCAAGAGGCAGGGCTAGGGGATGAGCAGTTCTTC. The variable domain in full, with the rest retrieved from reference TRBV14 and TRBJ2-1, is EAGVTQFPSHSVIEKGQTVTLRCDPISGHDNLYWYRRVMGKEIKFLLHFVKESKQDESGMPNNRFLAERTGGTYSTLKVQPAELEDSGVYFCASSQEAGLGDEQFFGPGTRLTVL.

This clonotype has just a few counts. This sequence joins TRBV6-1 and TRBJ1-2; weak D call: TRBD1 (5 bases). CDR1 and CDR2 (germline): MNHNS, SASEGT. This CDR3 has 12 residues. CDR3 DNA: TGTGCTAGCGGACAAGGAGTCTATGGCTACACCTTC. This encodes CASGQGVYGYTF.

This clonotype was observed a few times. This chain connects TRBV5-4 to TRBJ2-3; 7 positions match TRBD2. The CDR3 has 18 residues. Germline V gene lookup returns CDR1 SGHNT and CDR2 YYREEE (reference sequence). Germline trimming cut 2 bases from V and 6 bases from J; bases unmatched to any gene: 18. CDR3: CASSFLSFLAASGDTQYF. CDR3 nucleotide sequence: TGTGCCAGCAGCTTTCTATCTTTTCTAGCGGCTTCAGGTGATACGCAGTATTTT. Full variable domain (missing parts from reference TRBV5-4 and TRBJ2-3): ETGVTQSPTHLIKTRGQQVTLRCSSQSGHNTVSWYQQALGQGPQFIFQYYREEENGRGNFPPRFSGLQFPNYSSELNVNALELDDSALYLCASSFLSFLAASGDTQYFGPGTRLTVL.

This chain links TRBV6-5 with TRBJ1-2; 7 nucleotides match TRBD1. The CDR3 is 14 residues long. With 6 bases clipped from V and 7 bases from J, the junction kept 11 bases outside the gene matches. Germline V gene sequence: CDR1 MNHEY, CDR2 SVGAGI. DNA of the CDR3: TGTGCCAGCAGACCCTTTACAGGGGAATTTGGCTACACCTTC. Translated, it gives CASRPFTGEFGYTF.

This chain joins TRBV6-6 and TRBJ2-3; D uncertain. The CDR3 consists of 15 residues. The germline gives CDR1 MNHNY, CDR2 SVGAGI (reference sequence). V was clipped by 2 bases and J by 1 base, with 10 bases between them. The CDR3, as DNA: TGTGCCAGCAGTTACGGACCCGTTCGCACAGATACGCAGTATTTT. It is translated as CASSYGPVRTDTQYF.

This clonotype was picked up a small number of times. The chain couples TRBV25-1 to TRBJ2-7; D is uncertain. Per germline, CDR1 MGHDK and CDR2 SYGVNS. This CDR3 is built from 13 residues. V was cut by 1 base and J by 7 bases, with 11 bases left in between. CDR3 in amino acids: CASSESPMREQYF. The CDR3, as DNA: TGTGCCAGCAGTGAATCCCCTATGAGGGAGCAGTACTTC.

The sample holds many counts of this clonotype. J is TRBJ1-1 and V is TRBV12-3 or TRBV12-4, with 7 positions matching TRBD1. The CDR3 is made up of 14 amino acids. Losses at the gene ends were 3 bases for V and 1 base for J; bases not matched to a gene: 2. The CDR3 region is CASSLNRGNTEAFF. CDR3 coding DNA: TGTGCCAGCAGTTTGAACAGGGGGAACACTGAAGCTTTCTTT.

The table lists this clonotype with a few counts. The J gene is TRBJ2-7, the V gene TRBV11-1; D may be TRBD1 (5 bases). The CDR3 totals 15 residues. The germline V gene encodes CDR1 SGHAT and CDR2 FQDESV (reference sequence). The V gene lost 1 base and the J gene lost 1 base, with 11 bases spanning the gap. The CDR3 coding sequence is TGTGCCAGCAGCTTAGGAGTGACAGTATCCTACGAGCAGTACTTC. This codes for CASSLGVTVSYEQYF.

A few counts support this clonotype. V is TRBV7-2 and J is TRBJ1-1; 7 bases line up with TRBD1. Germline V gene lookup returns CDR1 SGHTA and CDR2 FQGNSA. The CDR3 is made up of 15 amino acids. The V gene end was trimmed by 6 bases and the J gene end by 1 base; junction bases not matched to a gene: 8. CDR3 in DNA: TGTGCCAGCAGTAGACAGGGAACAACGAACACTGAAGCTTTCTTT. Amino acids: CASSRQGTTNTEAFF.

This clonotype has ten or more counts. This chain connects TRBV3-1 to TRBJ2-1; TRBD1 might be the D (6 bases). Germline V lookup: CDR1 LGHDT, CDR2 YNNKEL (reference sequence). The CDR3 totals 16 residues. Trimming removed 0 bases at V and 0 bases at J, with 9 bases between. The DNA of the CDR3 is TGTGCCAGCAGCCAAGATGGACAGAGCTCCTACAATGAGCAGTTCTTC. This codes for CASSQDGQSSYNEQFF.

This clonotype appeared a few times. The chain uses TRBV9 and TRBJ2-7; no reliable D call. V was pared by 4 bases and J by 3 bases, with 17 bases between. This CDR3 contains 15 residues. The germline V gene encodes CDR1 SGDLS and CDR2 YYNGEE. The CDR3, as DNA: TGTGCCAGCAGCCCGCTGGACGGCGCGGACTACGAGCAGTACTTC. It is translated as CASSPLDGADYEQYF.

This clonotype has more than one count but fewer than ten. The chain couples TRBV25-1 to TRBJ2-3, with D tentatively TRBD2 (6 bases). In germline, CDR1 is MGHDK, CDR2 SYGVNS. Between the trimmed V and J ends, which lost 8 bases and 4 bases, there was a span of 10 bases. The CDR3 loop spans 12 amino acids. The CDR3 here is CASASSADTQYF. Written as DNA, the CDR3 is TGTGCCAGCGCATCTAGCGCAGATACGCAGTATTTT.

A single count supports this clonotype. The chain links TRBV19 to TRBJ2-1; a possible D gene is TRBD1 (6 bases). Between the trimmed V and J ends, which lost 5 bases and 8 bases, there was a span of 16 bases. The CDR3 contains 14 residues. CDR1 and CDR2 (germline): LNHDA, SQIVND (reference sequence). The CDR3 DNA reads as TGTGCCAGTAGTGCCGGGACAAGTGGCGATGAGCAGTTCTTC. Translation: CASSAGTSGDEQFF.

The rearrangement uses TRBV7-7 and TRBJ2-3; TRBD2 is a possible D gene (7 bases). V was clipped by 0 bases and J by 9 bases, with 10 bases between them. This CDR3 contains 13 residues. Germline CDR1 and CDR2: SSHAT and FNYEAQ (reference sequence). The DNA for the CDR3 is TGTGCCAGCAGCTTAGCTGGGGGGGCAACGCAGTATTTT. Protein sequence: CASSLAGGATQYF.

This clonotype was observed many times. The chain couples TRBV7-9 to TRBJ1-5; the match to TRBD1 covers 7 bases. Germline V gives CDR1 SEHNR, CDR2 FQNEAQ (reference sequence). CDR3 length: 16 amino acids. J was trimmed by 4 bases and V by 1 base; bases with no gene match: 7. The CDR3 region has the DNA TGTGCCAGCAGCTTAGGAGGGACAGTTGAGAATCAGCCCCAGCATTTT. It yields the protein CASSLGGTVENQPQHF. The full variable domain, its missing parts supplied by reference TRBV7-9 and TRBJ1-5, is DTGVSQNPRHKITKRGQNVTFRCDPISEHNRLYWYRQTLGQGPEFLTYFQNEAQLEKSRLLSDRFSAERPKGSFSTLEIQRTEQGDSAMYLCASSLGGTVENQPQHFGDGTRLSIL.

The CDR3 region has the DNA TGTGCCTGGAGTGTAAACTGGGCATTAGCTAGCACAGATACGCAGTATTTT. Translated, it gives CAWSVNWALASTDTQYF. The gene calls are TRBV30 and TRBJ2-3; D not certain. The length of the CDR3 is 17 residues. Trimming left V 0 bases short and J 0 bases short, with 16 bases between. CDR1 GTSNPN and CDR2 SVGIG come from the germline V gene (reference sequence).

Only a few counts were recorded for this clonotype. The chain has TRBV14 and TRBJ1-1; D gene unclear. Per germline, CDR1 SGHDN and CDR2 FVKESK. V dropped 0 bases and J dropped 3 bases, with 20 bases sitting between them. The length of the CDR3 is 18 residues. The CDR3: CASSQDPLGFGRYTEAFF. For the CDR3, the DNA is TGTGCCAGCAGCCAAGATCCGTTGGGATTCGGACGGTACACTGAAGCTTTCTTT. Combining the CDR3 with reference TRBV14 and TRBJ1-1 gives the whole variable domain EAGVTQFPSHSVIEKGQTVTLRCDPISGHDNLYWYRRVMGKEIKFLLHFVKESKQDESGMPNNRFLAERTGGTYSTLKVQPAELEDSGVYFCASSQDPLGFGRYTEAFFGQGTRLTVV.

The CDR3 loop reads CASSYGQGTTEAFF. In DNA, the CDR3 is TGTGCCAGCAGTTACGGACAGGGGACCACTGAAGCTTTCTTT. The chain links TRBV6-5 to TRBJ1-1; TRBD1 matches at 9 bases. The CDR3 is made up of 14 amino acids. J was trimmed by 4 bases and V by 2 bases; bases with no gene match: 2. CDR1 is MNHEY and CDR2 is SVGAGI in the germline V gene.

This clonotype occurred a few times. The gene calls are TRBV5-6 and TRBJ2-7; D assignment may be TRBD1 or TRBD2 (6 bases each). This CDR3 spans 12 amino acids. From germline, CDR1 is SGHDT and CDR2 YYEEEE. The V end was cut by 2 bases, the J end by 7 bases, with 10 bases between. The CDR3 region has the DNA TGTGCCAGCAGCTTTGGGGGGCGAGAGCAGTACTTC. This gives the protein CASSFGGREQYF.

This clonotype was found a few times. V gene TRBV20-1 combines with J gene TRBJ2-1, with D maybe TRBD1 (6 bases). The germline V gene has CDR1 DFQATT and CDR2 SNEGSKA (reference sequence). V lost 5 bases and J 9 bases, leaving 14 bases between the germline ends. The CDR3 sequence is 12 residues long. The CDR3 region has the DNA TGCAGTGCTCAGTCCAGGGGCTCTGAGCAGTTCTTC. Translation gives CSAQSRGSEQFF.

This clonotype was picked up many times. The chain is built from TRBV20-1 and TRBJ1-2; D perhaps matches TRBD1 (6 bases). This CDR3 spans 14 amino acids. The germline V and J ends were trimmed by 1 base and 4 bases, with 13 bases remaining between them. The germline CDR1 and CDR2 sequences are DFQATT and SNEGSKA (reference sequence). For the CDR3, the DNA is TGCAGTGCTAGAGTGGGGGGCGCAGGCTATGGCTACACCTTC. This translates into CSARVGGAGYGYTF.

This clonotype showed up many times. The chain combines TRBV29-1 with TRBJ2-1; 7 bases fit TRBD2. Per germline, CDR1 SQVTM and CDR2 ANQGSEA. CDR3 length: 15 amino acids. V lost 3 bases and J lost 4; bases outside the gene matches: 9. CDR3 nucleotides: TGCAGCGTTGATAGGTTTAGGGAGGGGTACAATGAGCAGTTCTTC. Translation: CSVDRFREGYNEQFF.